Below, one TCR beta chain is given with its context. This sample was included in a study of blood T cell repertoires in COVID-19. Germline assignment: CDR1 MNHEY and CDR2 SVGAGI. Trimming took 6 bases from V and 3 from J; bases not matched to a gene: 4. This CDR3 is built from 14 residues. In the source study's methods: Amplification of reference gene primers was used by the study to estimate nucleated cell counts. Sequencing used immunoSEQ multiplex PCR; TCRdb keeps in-frame clones, though not all of them. That table supplies the V and J calls and clone size; D and trimming were determined from the DNA. The sample lists roughly 110,000 clones; around 85% were seen once.

Material for sequencing was peripheral blood. The chain employs TRBV6-5 and TRBJ2-7; 11 bases map to TRBD2. The origin of this receptor is a human donor in a cohort sampled during active COVID-19. CDR3 amino acids: CASRGGLADYEQYF. CDR3 DNA: TGTGCCAGCAGAGGGGGACTAGCGGACTACGAGCAGTACTTC.